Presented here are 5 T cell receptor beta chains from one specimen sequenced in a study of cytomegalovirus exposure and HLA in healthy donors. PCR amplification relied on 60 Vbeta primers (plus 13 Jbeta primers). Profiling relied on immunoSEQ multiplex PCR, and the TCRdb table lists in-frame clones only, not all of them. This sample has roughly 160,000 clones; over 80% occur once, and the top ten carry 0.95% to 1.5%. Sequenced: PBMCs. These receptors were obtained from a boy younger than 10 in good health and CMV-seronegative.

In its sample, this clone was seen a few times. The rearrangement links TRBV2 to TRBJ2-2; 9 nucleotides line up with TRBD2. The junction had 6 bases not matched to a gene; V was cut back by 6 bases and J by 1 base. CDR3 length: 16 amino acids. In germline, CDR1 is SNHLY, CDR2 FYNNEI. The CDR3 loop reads CASREKAGGNTGELFF. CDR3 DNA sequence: TGTGCCAGCAGAGAAAAAGCGGGAGGGAACACCGGGGAGCTGTTTTTT.

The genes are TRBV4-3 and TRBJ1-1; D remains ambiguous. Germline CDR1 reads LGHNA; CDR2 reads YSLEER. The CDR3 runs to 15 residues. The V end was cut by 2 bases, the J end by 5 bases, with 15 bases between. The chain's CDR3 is CASSQFPHLRTEAFF. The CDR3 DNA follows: TGCGCCAGCAGCCAATTCCCCCACTTACGGACTGAAGCTTTCTTT.

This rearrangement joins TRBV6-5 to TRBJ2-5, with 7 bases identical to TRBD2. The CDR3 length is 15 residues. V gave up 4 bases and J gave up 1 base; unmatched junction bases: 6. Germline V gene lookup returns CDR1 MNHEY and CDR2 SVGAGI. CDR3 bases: TGTGCCAGCAGTTTAAGCGGGGTACTCCAAGAGACCCAGTACTTC. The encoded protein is CASSLSGVLQETQYF.

CDR3 loop: CASSVGGASYNEQFF. CDR3 nucleotides: TGTGCCAGCAGCGTAGGTGGGGCTTCCTACAATGAGCAGTTCTTC. The chain uses TRBV9 and TRBJ2-1, with a tentative D call TRBD1 (5 bases). This CDR3 has 15 residues. Per germline, CDR1 SGDLS and CDR2 YYNGEE. V lost 0 bases, J lost 1 base, and 8 bases lay in between.

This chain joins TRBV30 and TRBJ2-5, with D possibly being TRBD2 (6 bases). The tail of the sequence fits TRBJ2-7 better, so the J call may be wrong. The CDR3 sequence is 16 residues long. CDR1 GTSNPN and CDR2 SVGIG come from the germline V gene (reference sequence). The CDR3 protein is CAWSVWGGVSSYEQYF. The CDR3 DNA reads TGTGCCTGGAGTGTATGGGGCGGGGTAAGCTCCTACGAGCAGTACTTC.